This TCR beta chain was obtained from a study of T cells in Graves' hyperthyroidism and ophthalmopathy. Study summary: The blood sample was taken at first diagnosis, before treatment began.

Amplified regions were TCR beta CDR3 sequences from RNA transcripts. The HTBI primer set was used in a first-round RT-PCR of the TCR CDR3. TCRdb re-called the multiplex PCR reads with MiXCR, one entry per CDR3 protein. This table has some 690,000 distinct CDR3 sequences, roughly 17% appearing once. Patients showing uncontrolled infection, other autoimmune disease, pregnancy or lactation were ineligible. The authors took PBMCs from roughly 9.5 ml fresh peripheral blood. V lost 2 bases to trimming and J lost 4 bases; unmatched junction nucleotides: 3. CDR1 and CDR2 from the germline V gene are MNHEY and SVGEGT. This CDR3 comprises 15 residues. A note on this clonotype: Its antigen remains unidentified.

Study findings and constraints: Most thyroid clonotypes with frequency above 0.001 were detected in blood.

Material: blood. The source is a man between 45 and 60 years old with Graves' hyperthyroidism. This chain links TRBV6-2 or TRBV6-3 with TRBJ2-3, with TRBD2 matching 10 bases. CDR3 sequence: CASSYRLAGADTQYF. Written as DNA, the CDR3 is TGTGCCAGCAGTTACAGGCTAGCGGGAGCAGATACGCAGTATTTT.